The rows below give T cell receptor beta chains drawn from one sample of a study of tumor-infiltrating lymphocytes in glioblastoma multiforme. TCRdb re-derived calls from the multiplex PCR reads in MiXCR, one entry per CDR3 protein. This table holds more than 10,000 distinct CDR3 sequences, 60% to 75% found once. Sequenced: brain tumor tissue. The receptors stem from a male donor with glioblastoma. CDR3s include the opening cysteine and the closing phenylalanine or tryptophan. D genes are given only for firm matches. The size entry is marked missing in some rows and otherwise reads once, few, many or a size class.

abundance,j_gene,d_gene,v_gene,CDR3nt,CDR3aa
few,TRBJ1-2,TRBD1,TRBV5-4,TGTGCCAGCAGCACCGGACAGGGATATGGCTACACCTTC,CASSTGQGYGYTF
many,TRBJ2-5,NA,TRBV5-1,TGCGCCAGCAGCCAGGTCCAAGAGACCCAGTACTTC,CASSQVQETQYF
NA,TRBJ1-1,NA,TRBV10-1,TGCGCCAGCAGTGAGATCAGGAACACTGAAGCTTTCTTT,CASSEIRNTEAFF
NA,TRBJ1-5,NA,TRBV5-6,TGTGCCAGCAGCTCGTTAGGGGGACTGAATCGGCCCCAGCAATTT,CASSSLGGLNRPQQF
few,TRBJ2-2,TRBD1,TRBV20-1,TGCAGTGCTAGTTCGACAGGGGGCAACACCGGGGAGCTGTTTTTT,CSASSTGGNTGELFF
NA,TRBJ2-3,NA,TRBV11-3,TGTGCCAGCAGCTTAGTCCCAGATACGCAGTATTTT,CASSLVPDTQYF
many,TRBJ2-1,NA,TRBV11-1,TGTGCCAGCAGCTTAGGGGGCAGGGGTTTGGATGAGCAGTTCTTC,CASSLGGRGLDEQFF
NA,TRBJ2-1,NA,TRBV5-6,TGTGCCAACAGCGCATTGTCGGGTTTTGCTGAGCAGTTCTTC,CANSALSGFAEQFF
NA,TRBJ2-3,NA,TRBV20-1,TGCAGTGCTAGAGATATGTCGGGGTATACGCAGTATTTT,CSARDMSGYTQYF
NA,TRBJ2-1,TRBD1,TRBV20-1,TGCAGTGCTAGAGATTGGGTCGGGACAGGGTACAATGAGCAGTTCTTC,CSARDWVGTGYNEQFF
NA,TRBJ1-2,TRBD1,TRBV29-1,TGCAGCGCGTGGACAGGGGATAACTATGGCTACACCTTC,CSAWTGDNYGYTF
NA,TRBJ2-5,NA,TRBV6-1,TGTGCCAGCAGTGCCATAAGGGCGAGTCAAGAGGCCCAGTACTTC,CASSAIRASQEAQYF
NA,TRBJ2-7,NA,TRBV29-1,TGCAGCGTTGTAAAGGGCATGGGGCTTCACGAGCAGTATTTC,CSVVKGMGLHEQYF
NA,TRBJ2-4,TRBD2,TRBV10-1,TGCGCCACCAGAGAGCCGGGACTAACAGATTTAGCCAGAAACATTCAGTACTTC,CATREPGLTDLARNIQYF
NA,TRBJ2-1,TRBD2,TRBV10-3,TGTGCCATCAGTCCACTAGCGGGAGGGCAAGACTATGAGAAGCTCTTC,CAISPLAGGQDYEKLF
NA,TRBJ1-1,TRBD1,TRBV28,TGTGCCAGCAGCTCGGACAGGGTGAGGGCTTTCTTT,CASSSDRVRAFF
NA,TRBJ2-1,NA,TRBV5-5,TGTGCCAGCAGCTCCGGACTCAGCTCCTACAATGGGCAGTCCTTC,CASSSGLSSYNGQSF
NA,TRBJ2-3,NA,TRBV11-2,TGTGCCAGCAGCTTAAGAGAGTGGGATACGCAGTATTTT,CASSLREWDTQYF
medium-sized,TRBJ1-6,TRBD1,TRBV6-5,TGTGCCAGCAGTTACAAAGGGGGCGGACCCCTCCACTTT,CASSYKGGGPLHF
few,TRBJ2-3,NA,TRBV20-1,TGCAGTGCTAGAGATCTTAGCGTTAAAGGGGATACGCAGTATTTT,CSARDLSVKGDTQYF
once,TRBJ1-2,TRBD1,TRBV11-2,TGTGCCAGCAGCTCCTATAGACAGGGGAACTATGGCTACACCTTC,CASSSYRQGNYGYTF
NA,TRBJ2-1,TRBD2,TRBV29-1,TGCAGCGATGGACTAGCGGAATACAATGAGCAGTTCTTC,CSDGLAEYNEQFF
many,TRBJ1-1,TRBD1,TRBV28,TGTGCCAGCAGTTCCCCGGGACAGAGAAACACTGAAGCTTTCTTT,CASSSPGQRNTEAFF
NA,TRBJ2-6,NA,TRBV5-1,TGCGCCAGCAACTTGGGCGGATCTGGGGCCAACGTCCTGACTTTC,CASNLGGSGANVLTF
NA,TRBJ2-7,TRBD2,TRBV20-1,TGCAGTGCTAGAGGACTAGCAGACTCCTACGAGCAGTACTTC,CSARGLADSYEQYF
NA,TRBJ2-2,TRBD1,TRBV10-3,TGTGCCATCAGTGACAGGACAGGCGTCACCGGGGAGCTGTTTTTT,CAISDRTGVTGELFF
once,TRBJ2-2,TRBD2,TRBV29-1,TGCAGCGCGGGACTAGCGGGAGCCCTCACCGGGGAGCTGTTTTTT,CSAGLAGALTGELFF
NA,TRBJ1-1,TRBD1,TRBV6-5,TGTGCCAGCCTTCCGACAGGGGCTAACTCTGAAGCTTTCTTC,CASLPTGANSEAFF
NA,TRBJ1-1,NA,TRBV10-3,TGTGCCATCAGTGAGTCGAGGACATCCGGAGGCACTGAAGCTTTCTTT,CAISESRTSGGTEAFF
NA,TRBJ2-1,NA,TRBV6-6,TGTGCCAGCGGTTACTCCTCTTATAACAATGAGCAGTTCTTC,CASGYSSYNNEQFF
NA,TRBJ1-4,NA,TRBV11-2,TGTGCCAGCAGCTTCTCCGTTGCAACTAATGAAAAACTGTTTTTT,CASSFSVATNEKLFF
NA,TRBJ2-2,TRBD1,TRBV5-4,TGTGCCAGCAGCGTGCAGGGGGCTCCTGGGGAGCTGCTTTTT,CASSVQGAPGELLF
many,TRBJ2-5,NA,TRBV28,TGTGCCAGCAGTAGAATAACAGGGACGTTTGGAGAGACCCAGTACTTC,CASSRITGTFGETQYF
few,TRBJ2-7,TRBD2,TRBV11-2,TGTGCCAGCAGCTCCCTAGCGGGTTTCTACGAGCAGTACTTC,CASSSLAGFYEQYF
NA,TRBJ2-3,TRBD2,TRBV20-1,TGCAGTGCTAGATACCTAGCGGGGTACACAGATACGCAGTATTTT,CSARYLAGYTDTQYF
NA,TRBJ2-1,NA,TRBV20-1,TGCAGTGCTAGAAAGGCAGCTAGCCCCTACAATGAGCAGTTTTTC,CSARKAASPYNEQFF
few,TRBJ2-4,TRBD1,TRBV29-1,TGCATCGTCCTACAGGGGAAGTTGACCAAAAACATTCAGTACTTC,CIVLQGKLTKNIQYF
NA,TRBJ2-7,NA,TRBV30,TGTGCCTGGAATCTCCCGAGACACTTCTACAAGCAGTACTTC,CAWNLPRHFYKQYF
once,TRBJ2-1,TRBD1,TRBV6-1,TGTGCCAGCAGTGTGACAGGGGGAACTTTGGATGAGCAGTTCTTC,CASSVTGGTLDEQFF
NA,TRBJ2-1,TRBD1,TRBV20-1,TGCAGTGCCTTCCCGGACAGGCCGCGGTACAATGAGCAGTTCTTC,CSAFPDRPRYNEQFF
once,TRBJ2-3,TRBD1,TRBV12-3/TRBV12-4,TGTGCCAGCAGTCCGGACAGGAGCACAGATACGCAGTATTTT,CASSPDRSTDTQYF